This TCR beta chain was obtained from a study of T cell responses to AZD1222 COVID-19 vaccine (dated by TCRdb to about 2021). Turning to the overall study: A total of about 250 trial participants underwent TCR sequencing, of whom some 200 had received two doses of AZD1222 and 26 had received two doses of the MenACWY control vaccine. Enrollment into the trials was organized by age into subgroups of 18-55, 56-69 and 70-plus years, and those subgroups contained roughly 150, 30 and 60 TCR-sequenced participants, respectively. The research as a whole found: Vaccine-associated CD4 TCRs spanned the whole spike protein, with dominant responses in regions 160-218 and 743-854. Conclusions about previously exposed vaccinees were limited because only a handful of AZD1222 recipients were SARS-CoV-2 seropositive at baseline. Because no day 14 peak-response samples were available, repertoires were characterized only after the peak T cell response. After two AZD1222 doses, both the breadth and the depth of spike-specific TCRs were significantly higher than at day 0 and than in MenACWY recipients. Reportedly, almost half of the unique spike-specific TCRs recognized epitopes lying outside the regions that are mutated in the B.1.351 and B.1.1.7 variants. In the small 56-69-year group, the increase in depth fell short of significance, most likely because of low power. Participants were mostly white British and included more females than males, and it was suggested by the authors that clonal diversity may have been underestimated.

The CDR3 regions of human TCRbeta chains were analyzed by immunosequencing. Regarding the original processing steps: Repertoire TCRs were checked for matches against a reference library of SARS-CoV-2-specific TCRs that had been generated using the MIRA antigen-specificity platform. Breadth meant the fraction of unique TCRs that were SARS-CoV-2-associated, whereas depth meant the fraction of total T cells that were SARS-CoV-2-associated. Using the MIRA data, every spike-specific TCR was mapped to the spike region that the TCR reacted to and assigned to either a CD4 or a CD8 class. Log10-transformed breadth and depth values were compared by one-way ANOVA with Sidak's multiple comparisons tests. TCRdb mirrors the immuneACCESS table, restricted to in-frame sequences. Some clones are absent from its copies; in checked studies, under half trace to an unresolved V gene, and the reason for the others is unknown. V and J calls and clone size are copied from that table; D and trimming were computed from the DNA. The sample includes roughly 150,000 clones, with 80% to 95% observed a single time. The ten largest clones capture 5% to 6.5% of the sample.

Turning to this clone: The antigen it binds to is not known. No quality values exist for individual bases; no much larger clone is one base distant.

V loses 3 bases of germline sequence and J loses 5 bases, and the interval between the two ends is 4 bases. The CDR3 sequence holds 11 residues, the cysteine and phenylalanine included. The entry retains the CDR3 DNA only, 33 bases that are in frame from base 1. The germline V gene (reference sequence) sets CDR1 to DFQATT and CDR2 to SNEGSKA. This specimen's time point label, interpreted: about 28 days (+/-7) after the second vaccine dose. AZD1222 recipients given second doses at about 4 weeks or at about 12 weeks were pooled, since spike-specific TCR depth and breadth were not found to differ between the two schedules. The vaccinee samples were drawn from two UK trials, COV001 and COV002, one of which was a single-blind randomized controlled phase 2/3 trial testing AZD1222 (ChAdOx1 nCoV-19) in healthy adults. For TCRbeta chain sequencing, PBMC samples from trial participants were taken at day 0 and at day 28 after the second dose.

The source material was peripheral blood, sampled 28 days after the second AZD1222 dose. In this chain, TRBV20-1 is recombined with TRBJ2-2, with no D gene named confidently. The sequence derives from an adult who received the AZD1222 COVID-19 vaccine. The CDR3 region reads CSARVTGELFF. The DNA reads TGCAGTGCTAGGGTAACCGGGGAGCTGTTTTTT.